A selection of T cell receptor beta chains follows, all from one sample in a study of immune evolution from preneoplasia to lung adenocarcinoma. Some clones are missing from TCRdb's copy, which holds only in-frame ones; the method was immunoSEQ multiplex PCR. The sample consists of several thousand clones, 76% of them appearing once. Sequencing was carried out using FFPE adjacent normal lung tissue. The origin of the receptors is a person aged 55-80 years with lung adenocarcinoma. Each CDR3 is given without its conserved first and last residue.

TRBV5-1 | ASSLDLAIGTGELF
TRBV6-1 | ASSFRYSNQPQH
TRBV27 | ASSLSLSGANVLT
TRBV7-9 | ASRKDGPYEQY
TRBV18 | ASSYGHEQY
TRBV25-1 | ASSEYSQGPYNEQF
TRBV19 | ASQSRRESTDTQY
TRBV7-2 | ASSQLRTWGYNSPLH
TRBV4-1 | ASSQNGPSSYEQY
TRBV6-1 | ASTRDRAVQPQH
TRBV5-4 | ASRKQGEDEQY
TRBV19 | ASSLGGMKTQY
TRBV5-6 | ASSRYRGLGPQETQY
TRBV25-1 | ASSVDGVNTEAF
TRBV7-2 | ASSLTPDSYNEQF
TRBV9 | ASSVALASGGNTGELF
TRBV7-9 | ASSHRDRNYEQY
TRBV9 | ASSVASGYNEQF
TRBV10-2 | ASGTAMNTEAF
TRBV28 | ASSLYGDGNSPLH
TRBV5-3 | ARSFYRSRKTGPSGNTIY
TRBV7-9 | ASSLAGDTEAF
TRBV7-3 | ASTSAGGTDTQY
TRBV7-8 | ASSFSVGPTGGKLF
TRBV9 | ASSVSSGVNTGELF
TRBV28 | ASSLEETQY
TRBV7-2 | ASSPDSPSGNTIY
TRBV7-9 | ASSLDQGAGETQY
TRBV7-3 | ASSLMGGPGEQY
TRBV7-3 | ASSLSGLGEQY
TRBV29-1 | SVEKQGQGYT
TRBV6-1 | ASSASQGYYYEQY
TRBV5-6 | ASSLGGGTSIRNEQF
TRBV28 | ASGGLPPNYGYT
TRBV5-5 | ASSLSGTMTYEQY
TRBV30 | AWSVQGPLAMDTQY